The sequence of this TCR beta chain was determined in a study of cytomegalovirus exposure and HLA in healthy donors (dated by TCRdb to the late 2010s). With respect to the entire study: In an earlier analysis of 450 to 750 of the donors, about 270 Gb of sequence data and 95 million to 130 million unique TCR beta sequences from 150 million to 200 million T cells were reported. About 280 gigabases of sequencing data and 70 million to 95 million unique TCR sequences made up an early release that covered approximately 620 HLA-typed donors. Of the 300 to 500 genotyped donors, 65% to 90% were placed in the genetic ancestry cluster associated with self-reported Caucasian donors. The study was designed to test whether signatures of past pathogen exposure could be identified by cataloging public T cell receptors. Using immunosequencing, the study profiled T cell repertoires from about 620 subjects and related those repertoires to cytomegalovirus serostatus. Besides the first cohort of hundreds of subjects, a separate validation cohort made up of roughly 120 different subjects was used. To predict cytomegalovirus infection status, the study combined high-throughput TCR immunosequencing, statistical association of individual TCRs with disease status, and machine learning. A later analysis re-examined previously published TCR beta repertoires from hundreds of donors and added high-resolution HLA genotyping to investigate patterns of TCR occurrence. The later analysis used no new phenotypic data to find candidate immune exposures, relying instead on TCR beta sequences and their occurrence across donors. An earlier analysis of 587 of the donors used high-throughput TCR beta sequencing to judge whether each TCR beta V gene segment behaved as functional or pseudogenic. Donor age, sex, ethnicity and CMV serostatus were compiled together with the repertoire data. A later genetic analysis used genome-wide SNP genotypes for about 65% of the 666 donors, treating that subset as a discovery cohort. All discovery cohort repertoires had been generated on a single sequencing platform. HLA typing covered class I and class II loci at four-digit resolution. Typing coverage differed by locus: A, B, C, DRB1 and DQB1 were typed in about 620-630 donors, DQA1 in about 560, DPA1 in around 580, and DPB1 in just under 480. Because of strong linkage in the cohort, a few DR-DQ haplotypes were treated as single units for association and clustering. On average, roughly 240,000 unique TCR beta nucleotide sequences were sequenced per donor among fewer than 500 genotyped donors of the cohort, with roughly 18% of those sequences being non-productive.

As concerns this clone: It lacks a known antigen. No clone much larger than this one lies a single base away; base qualities are absent.

Library construction relied on the immunoSEQ multiplex PCR assay. For the multiplex PCR, a mixture combining 60 forward primers for TCR Vbeta segments and 13 reverse primers for TCR Jbeta segments was used. Amplification of the CDR3 region of rearranged TCR beta genes was performed with a multiplex PCR assay on genomic DNA. On the Illumina HiSeq System, the amplified TCR beta libraries were sequenced as 87-base-pair reads. Concerning the study's data processing: Across the 700 or so repertoires, a later analysis counted approximately 75 million unique TCR beta chains, 9 million to 14 million of which were shared by at least two donors. Raw reads were error-corrected and collapsed into unique sequences with a nearest-neighbor algorithm that merged closely related sequences to remove PCR and sequencing errors. V, D and J gene segments were assigned by aligning CDR3 sequences to IMGT reference sequences. For a sequence to be retained, at least a six-nucleotide match to both a V gene segment and a J gene segment was required. Rearrangements were called productive when the CDR3 lacked stop codons and stayed in frame with V and J; all others were non-productive. CDR3 was defined according to IMGT convention as the region running from the second conserved V-encoded cysteine to the conserved J-encoded phenylalanine. In an earlier analysis of around 570 of the donors, sequences lacking an unambiguous match to a single V gene segment were excluded. An earlier analysis of fewer than 750 of the donors called V segments functional above 56.7% productive rearrangements and segregating when the between-donor standard deviation exceeded 5%. A statistical classification framework was built for diagnosing cytomegalovirus status from the catalog of TCR beta chain sequences. In a later analysis, V and J genes were assigned by comparing TCR nucleotide sequences against IMGT/GENE-DB human TR gene sequences. The TCRdist pipeline was used in a later analysis to assign CDR3 sequences and most-parsimonious VDJ recombination scenarios. In a later analysis, each TCR beta chain was defined by its CDR3 amino acid sequence together with its V-gene family, and reads lacking a unique V-gene family were excluded. A later analysis removed several hundred highly shared, low-generation-probability nucleotide sequences to deal with suspected cross-contamination and a sequencing artifact. In a later analysis, a clonal expansion index was calculated for each public chain from normalized within-repertoire ranks of inferred template counts. In a later analysis, generation probabilities were computed using a VDJ recombination model fitted to out-of-frame rearrangements, and the results were checked against IGoR. Hypergeometric tests were used in a later analysis to score TCR-TCR, TCR-HLA and TCR-CMV co-occurrence, with a repertoire-size bias correction applied to the TCR pairs. In a later analysis, false discovery rates were estimated by permuting HLA or CMV assignments 20 times. In a later analysis, co-occurring TCRs were grouped using DBSCAN, with TCRdist sequence similarity added in when clustering inside HLA-allele-positive subsets. For co-occurrence clustering, repertoires with fewer than 30,000 or more than 120,000 public chains were excluded, along with 4 to 6 repertoires with anomalous nucleotide sharing. In TCRdb, the immuneACCESS table is reduced to in-frame sequences with V and J assigned. These tables do not hold every clone; where another copy was compared, an unresolved V gene accounts for under half, and the others remain unexplained. V and J calls and clone size are copied from that table; D and trimming were computed from the DNA. The sample includes about 52,000 clones, with approximately 70% observed a single time. The ten largest make up roughly 2.9% of the sample.

The full study reports these points: Because HLA typing was missing for some donors at each locus, association tests included only the typed subset. In a later analysis, the rate of TCR association differed among HLA loci, with DRB1 alleles having the most associated TCRs and HLA-C alleles having the fewest. A further reported finding was that TCR beta sequences accurately predicted the HLA-A and HLA-B alleles for most subjects in the first cohort. In vitro tests confirmed that a few of the cytomegalovirus-associated TCR beta chains recognize cytomegalovirus antigens. Assigning TCR associations to individual alleles was difficult when HLA alleles, especially DR and DQ, strongly co-occurred. Specific HLA alleles were associated with 16,951 TCR beta sequences at a false discovery rate of 0.05 in a later analysis. According to a later genetic analysis, donors in an Asian-associated ancestry cluster had fewer N-insertions in productive TCRs than the approximately 710-donor mean. Correlated functional status among segregating V segments might reflect linkage disequilibrium, but an unknown experimental factor could not be ruled out. A later analysis reported that several top co-occurrence clusters appeared linked to parvovirus B19, influenza, CMV and Epstein-Barr virus. Immune exposure information for the cohort was limited to CMV serostatus. A later analysis found that most CMV-associated TCR beta chains appeared HLA-restricted, with HLA associations seemingly driven largely by CMV exposure. A total of about 180 TCR beta chains were listed by the study as associated with cytomegalovirus. Because counts were too low, seventeen rarely observed V segments, including chromosome 9 orphons, were excluded from the earlier analysis of roughly 580 of the donors. The presence/absence analyses assumed that sequencing depth was roughly uniform across donors, and that assumption may not be true. This cohort had only TCR beta chains sequenced, and the lack of alpha or paired-chain data limited which features could be detected. The classifier was reported to diagnose cytomegalovirus status with high specificity and sensitivity in both the original cohort and the validation cohort. An earlier analysis of around 540 of the donors showed that most TCR beta V segments appeared in productive rearrangements either about 87% or about 30% of the time, which broadly matched IMGT annotations. A cluster of highly shared sequence variants was judged likely to be a technical artifact of the sequencing pipeline. It was suggested by the authors that the approach could potentially be generalized to other disease states and immunological phenotypes. Most TCR sequences were seen in very few donors, while some public TCRs were found in many individuals. Compared with equally common non-associated chains, HLA-associated TCR beta chains in a later analysis were more clonally expanded and had lower generation probabilities. In a later genetic analysis, a missense DCLRE1C variant was associated with V-gene and J-gene trimming of TCR beta chains, and the association was replicated in an independent cohort. Some IMGT-functional V segments, including TRBV6-2 and TRBV6-3, could not be told apart with the 87-base-pair reads, so those segments were excluded.

Spanning cysteine to phenylalanine, the CDR3 consists of 16 amino acids. This entry keeps only the CDR3 DNA: 48 bases, framed from base 1. The trim is 0 bases for V and 2 bases for J, with a gap of 13 bases between the germline ends. The germline V gene sets CDR1 to SGHTA and CDR2 to FQGNSA. The cohort comprised 670 or so healthy bone marrow donors. At the time of sampling, every cohort member was nominally healthy, though immune exposures that went unrecorded were likely present. The donor tested CMV seronegative and was one of the 352 seronegative cohort members. Every donor gave a peripheral blood sample, and the peripheral blood mononuclear cells from that sample were used for TCR beta sequencing. The Qiagen DNeasy Blood Extraction Kit was used to extract genomic DNA from the blood cell samples.

This clonotype was obtained from a man between 18 and 29 years old in good health and CMV-seronegative. Recombination joined TRBV7-2 with TRBJ2-5, with TRBD2 tentatively as D gene (6 bases match). Source material: PBMCs. Here is the DNA: TGTGCCAGCAGCTTAGCAAGGATGGGGAGGCAAGAGACCCAGTACTTC. This translates into CASSLARMGRQETQYF.